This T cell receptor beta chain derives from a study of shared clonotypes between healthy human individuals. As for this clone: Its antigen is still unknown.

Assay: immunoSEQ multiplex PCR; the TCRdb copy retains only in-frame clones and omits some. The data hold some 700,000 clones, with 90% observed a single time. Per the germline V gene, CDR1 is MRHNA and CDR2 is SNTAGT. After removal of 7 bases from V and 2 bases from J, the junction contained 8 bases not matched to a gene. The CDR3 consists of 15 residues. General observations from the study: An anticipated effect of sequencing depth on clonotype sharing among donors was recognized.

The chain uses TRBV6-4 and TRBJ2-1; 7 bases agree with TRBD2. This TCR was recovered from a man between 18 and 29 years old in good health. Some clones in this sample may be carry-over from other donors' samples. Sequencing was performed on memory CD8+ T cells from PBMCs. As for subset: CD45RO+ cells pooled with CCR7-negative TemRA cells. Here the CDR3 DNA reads TGTGCCAGCAACCTACTAGCGCGCACCTACAATGAGCAGTTCTTC. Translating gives CASNLLARTYNEQFF.